The rows below give T cell receptor beta chains drawn from one sample of a study of blood T cell repertoires in COVID-19. Here immunoSEQ multiplex PCR was the method, and the copy in TCRdb shows in-frame clones only, minus some. The sample has 300,000 to 350,000 clones, about 87% seen once; the top ten hold 1.5% to 2%. Sequenced: peripheral blood. Receptors were obtained from a woman aged 30 to 39 with COVID-19, enrolled during active disease. The CDR3 runs from the conserved cysteine through the conserved F or W. D genes are given only for firm matches. Size is omitted from some rows. Given values are once, few, many or a class for expanded clones.

>-|once|TRBV19|TRBJ1-2
TGTGCCAGTAGTATAACCCACAGGGACAAACGCTATGGCTACACCTTC
CASSITHRDKRYGYTF
>TRBD1|-|TRBV6-5|TRBJ2-3
TGTGCCAGCAGTTACTTTTCCGGGACAGGGAGAGATACGCAGTATTTT
CASSYFSGTGRDTQYF
>TRBD1|-|TRBV28|TRBJ2-3
TGTGCCAGCAGTTTCCTATACGGGGGACAGGGGTCCACAGATACGCAGTATTTT
CASSFLYGGQGSTDTQYF
>-|once|TRBV29-1|TRBJ1-4
TGCAGCGGCTCCGGGAACGCCGATGAAAAACTGTTTTTT
CSGSGNADEKLFF
>-|-|TRBV14|TRBJ2-7
TGTGCCAGCAGCCAAGATCTTACAGGGACCGAGCAGTACTTC
CASSQDLTGTEQYF
>-|-|TRBV6-2/TRBV6-3|TRBJ2-1
TGTGCCAGCAGTTACCACAGGGCAATCGGCACGTTTTATGAGCAGTTCTTC
CASSYHRAIGTFYEQFF
>-|-|TRBV11-2|TRBJ2-2
TGTGCCAGCAGCTTAGTACAGAACACCGGGGAGCTGTTTTTT
CASSLVQNTGELFF
>TRBD1|-|TRBV15|TRBJ1-6
TGTGCCACCAACCCCGGGACAGTATCTACTTTGAGTTCACCCCTCCACTTT
CATNPGTVSTLSSPLHF
>TRBD1|-|TRBV4-3|TRBJ1-1
TGCGCCAGCAGCCAAGGGGCCACACAGGGGGGCCGTGAAGCTTTCTTT
CASSQGATQGGREAFF
>TRBD2|-|TRBV9|TRBJ2-1
TGTGCCAGCAGCGTAGAATCTAGCGGGGTTAGCAATGAGCAGTTCTTC
CASSVESSGVSNEQFF
>-|few|TRBV2|TRBJ1-2
TGTGCCAGCAGTGCCCAATCCTACGGCTACACCTTC
CASSAQSYGYTF
>-|-|TRBV12-5|TRBJ1-1
TGTGCTAGTGGTTCTGGGATTCCAGGGGCTTTCTTT
CASGSGIPGAFF
>-|-|TRBV30|TRBJ1-1
TGTGCCTGGAGTACCGGGGGAAGCACTGAAGCTTTCTTT
CAWSTGGSTEAFF